The 27 T cell receptor beta chains below all came from one sample that was sequenced in a study of T cell responses to AZD1222 COVID-19 vaccine. Sequencing was performed with immunoSEQ multiplex PCR; in TCRdb, only in-frame clones are kept and a portion is missing. The table has approximately 110,000 clones, roughly 91% seen once; the top ten hold around 1.2%. Sequences were derived from peripheral blood, sampled on day 0 of AZD1222 vaccination. These TCRs come from an adult in good health.

This sequence joins TRBV18 and TRBJ1-2; 7 bases are a match to TRBD1. V was clipped by 3 bases and J by 2 bases; unmatched bases: 6. Germline V gene sequence: CDR1 KGHSH, CDR2 LQKENI. There are 15 residues in the CDR3. CDR3 amino acids: CASSPDRTSNYGYTF. The CDR3 DNA follows: TGTGCCAGCTCACCGGACAGGACCTCAAACTATGGCTACACCTTC.

The CDR3 sequence is CASSQGTTGRPQPQHF. Written as DNA, the CDR3 is TGCGCCAGCAGCCAAGGGACGACCGGACGTCCTCAGCCCCAGCATTTT. V is TRBV4-1 and J is TRBJ1-5; no definite D call. Deletions cut 1 base from V and 6 bases from J, with 16 bases between. This CDR3 comprises 16 residues. The V gene's germline CDR1 is MGHRA and CDR2 YSYEKL.

The chain uses TRBV7-9 and TRBJ2-3; 12 bases map to TRBD2. Germline V gene lookup returns CDR1 SEHNR and CDR2 FQNEAQ (reference sequence). This CDR3 is 16 amino acids long. V lost 5 bases and J lost 2; bases outside the gene matches: 5. The CDR3 spells CASSPTSGGLTDTQYF. CDR3 sequence (DNA): TGTGCCAGCAGCCCAACTAGCGGGGGGCTCACAGATACGCAGTATTTT.

This clone was seen a handful of times. This chain connects TRBV6-4 to TRBJ1-2; no clear D gene. The V end lost 3 bases, the J end lost 4 bases, and 12 bases lay between the germline ends. The CDR3 consists of 14 residues. From germline, CDR1 is MRHNA and CDR2 SNTAGT. The CDR3 region has the DNA TGTGCCAGCAGTGAAGAAGGGCTTGGCTATGGCTACACCTTC. It is translated as CASSEEGLGYGYTF.

The chain links TRBV7-2 to TRBJ2-7; a weak D match, TRBD1 (6 bases). The V gene lost 5 bases and the J gene lost 2 bases, with 13 bases spanning the gap. The CDR3 runs 14 residues. Germline V gives CDR1 SGHTA, CDR2 FQGNSA. The CDR3 nucleotides read TGTGCCAGCAGCCCGACAGGAAATACCTACGAGCAGTACTTC. This translates into CASSPTGNTYEQYF.

This clone was seen a single time. This sequence joins TRBV11-2 and TRBJ2-7; D possibly corresponds to TRBD1 (5 bases). CDR3 length: 16 amino acids. V was pared by 3 bases and J by 1 base, with 16 bases between. The V gene's germline CDR1 is SGHAT and CDR2 FQNNGV. As DNA, the CDR3 is TGTGCCAGCAGCTTCGTACAGGACACTCCTTCCTACGAGCAGTACTTC. Translated, it gives CASSFVQDTPSYEQYF.

The J gene is TRBJ1-6, the V gene TRBV9; D might be TRBD1 (6 bases). V was clipped by 4 bases and J by 7 bases, with 12 bases between them. The germline CDR1 and CDR2 sequences are SGDLS and YYNGEE. The CDR3 extends over 14 amino acids. CDR3 nucleotide sequence: TGTGCCAGCAGCCCCGGGACAAGAAATTCACCCCTCCACTTT. This codes for CASSPGTRNSPLHF.

The table lists this clone with a few counts. V usage is TRBV15 and J usage is TRBJ2-7, with D perhaps TRBD1 (5 bases). Trimming stripped 0 bases from V and 5 bases from J, with 11 bases between. In germline, CDR1 is LNHNV, CDR2 YYDKDF (reference sequence). The CDR3 has 14 amino acids. The CDR3 DNA reads TGTGCCACCAGCAGAGATATCAGGGTACACGAGCAGTACTTC. The encoded protein is CATSRDIRVHEQYF.

The chain has TRBV9 and TRBJ1-6, with D hard to call. The germline V gene encodes CDR1 SGDLS and CDR2 YYNGEE. With 3 bases removed from V and 10 bases from J, the gap between germline ends came to 11 bases. This CDR3 is built from 13 residues. The CDR3 DNA reads TGTGCCAGCAGCGCCGGGGAAGTCTCACCCCTCCACTTT. It is translated as CASSAGEVSPLHF.

V and J are TRBV19 and TRBJ1-1; perhaps TRBD1 as D (5 bases). The CDR3 loop spans 14 amino acids. Germline CDR1 and CDR2: LNHDA and SQIVND (reference sequence). Trimming took off 7 bases at V and 4 bases at J, with 16 bases between the two ends. CDR3 amino acids: CASTPWGGITEAFF. CDR3 DNA: TGTGCCAGTACCCCGTGGGGGGGTATCACTGAAGCTTTCTTT.

The chain joins TRBV5-6 to TRBJ2-7; D is perhaps TRBD1 (5 bases). This CDR3 contains 14 residues. CDR1 is SGHDT and CDR2 is YYEEEE in the germline V gene. The germline V and J ends were trimmed by 4 bases and 6 bases, with 17 bases remaining between them. As DNA, the CDR3 is TGTGCCAGCAGCCCGCAAGGGGCCCCCCGCGAGCAGTACTTC. Amino acid sequence: CASSPQGAPREQYF.

The chain employs TRBV6-1 and TRBJ2-5; a possible D gene is TRBD2 (5 bases). The CDR3 has 13 amino acids. Trimming cost V 2 bases and J 5 bases, with 9 bases left between them. CDR1 MNHNS and CDR2 SASEGT come from the germline V gene. CDR3 protein: CASSELGGETQYF. The CDR3 region has the DNA TGTGCCAGCAGTGAACTCGGAGGTGAGACCCAGTACTTC.

The CDR3 protein is CASSSYRDMNTEAFF. CDR3 in DNA: TGTGCCAGTAGTTCCTACAGGGATATGAACACTGAAGCTTTCTTT. V is TRBV19 and J is TRBJ1-1; the D gene is possibly TRBD1 (6 bases). Germline V CDR1 and CDR2: LNHDA, SQIVND (reference sequence). V was pared by 5 bases and J by 0 bases, with 13 bases between. CDR3 length: 15 residues.

This sequence joins TRBV4-2 and TRBJ2-1, with D possibly matching TRBD2 (6 bases). CDR1 is LGHNA and CDR2 is YNFKEQ in the germline V gene. Between the trimmed V and J ends, which lost 0 bases and 1 base, there was a span of 13 bases. The CDR3 covers 17 residues. The CDR3: CASSQDRDFPSYNEQFF. CDR3 sequence (DNA): TGTGCCAGCAGCCAAGATCGGGACTTCCCGTCCTACAATGAGCAGTTCTTC.

This chain uses TRBV19 with TRBJ1-5; unclear D gene. V shed 6 bases and J shed 5 bases, with 26 bases lying between them. The CDR3 has 18 residues. Germline CDR1 LNHDA, CDR2 SQIVND (reference sequence). The CDR3 protein is CASSHENGRPRSDQPQHF. The CDR3 bases are TGTGCCAGTAGCCACGAAAACGGCCGTCCCAGGTCCGATCAGCCCCAGCATTTT.

The chain recombines TRBV6-2 or TRBV6-3 with TRBJ2-5; no firm D call. From germline, CDR1 is MNHEY and CDR2 SVGEGT. The CDR3 loop spans 11 amino acids. The V end lost 6 bases, the J end lost 4 bases, and 6 bases lay between the germline ends. The CDR3 reads CASSHPETQYF. In DNA form, the CDR3 reads TGTGCCAGCAGCCATCCAGAGACCCAGTACTTC.

This chain connects TRBV7-7 to TRBJ2-2; D is undetermined. V was shortened by 1 base and J by 7 bases, with 13 bases between the two germline ends. The CDR3 totals 15 residues. From germline, CDR1 is SSHAT and CDR2 FNYEAQ (reference sequence). CDR3 nucleotides: TGTGCCAGCAGCTTAGACCTGGCGCCCTACGGGGAGCTGTTTTTT. The encoded protein is CASSLDLAPYGELFF.

V usage is TRBV23-1 and J usage is TRBJ2-5; TRBD1 is a possible D gene (6 bases). TRBV23-1 is designated an ORF whose function remains uncertain. The CDR3 runs to 14 residues. V lost 1 base, J lost 4 bases, and 10 bases lay in between. The DNA of the CDR3 is TGCGCCAGCAGTCAATTACAGGGCGGAGAGACCCAGTACTTC. As protein: CASSQLQGGETQYF.

The chain joins TRBV7-2 to TRBJ1-1; TRBD1 matches 9 bases. The CDR3 is 16 amino acids. The junction had 12 bases not matched to a gene; V was cut back by 6 bases and J by 4 bases. Looked up from germline, CDR1 is SGHTA and CDR2 is FQGNSA. The CDR3 nucleotides are TGTGCCAGCAGACAAAACAGGGGGCTCGCGGGCACTGAAGCTTTCTTT. Translating gives CASRQNRGLAGTEAFF.

The V gene is TRBV5-4, the J gene TRBJ2-6; no clear D. CDR3 length equals 14 residues. Trimming took 1 base from V and 3 from J, leaving 5 bases between them. Looked up from germline, CDR1 is SGHNT and CDR2 is YYREEE (reference sequence). CDR3 in amino acids: CASSLNYGANVLTF. In nucleotides, the CDR3 is TGTGCCAGCAGCTTGAACTATGGGGCCAACGTCCTGACTTTC. The whole variable domain, remainder taken from reference TRBV5-4 and TRBJ2-6, is ETGVTQSPTHLIKTRGQQVTLRCSSQSGHNTVSWYQQALGQGPQFIFQYYREEENGRGNFPPRFSGLQFPNYSSELNVNALELDDSALYLCASSLNYGANVLTFGAGSRLTVL.

This chain links TRBV29-1 with TRBJ1-6; no firm D call. V lost 7 bases and J 6 bases, leaving 13 bases between the germline ends. Germline assignment: CDR1 SQVTM and CDR2 ANQGSEA. The CDR3 runs 13 residues. In DNA form, the CDR3 reads TGCAGCGAGGGAAGCGGTCTTAATTCACCCCTCCACTTT. As protein: CSEGSGLNSPLHF.

This chain links TRBV5-1 with TRBJ2-7, with TRBD1 matching 10 bases. V was clipped by 1 base and J by 7 bases; unmatched bases: 8. The CDR3 runs 15 residues. Germline V lookup: CDR1 SGHRS, CDR2 YFSETQ. The CDR3 region is CASSLRGDRGGEQYF. CDR3 sequence (DNA): TGCGCCAGCAGCTTGAGAGGGGACAGGGGTGGTGAGCAGTACTTC.

In its sample, this clone was seen once. J is TRBJ2-3 and V is TRBV11-2; the D is unclear. V lost 0 bases and J 1 base, leaving 5 bases between the germline ends. This CDR3 has 14 residues. CDR1 SGHAT and CDR2 FQNNGV come from the germline V gene. CDR3 DNA sequence: TGTGCCAGCAGCTTAGATGACGGCACAGATACGCAGTATTTT. It is translated as CASSLDDGTDTQYF.

The chain carries TRBV6-5 and TRBJ1-2, with unresolved D. CDR3 size: 12 residues. Germline CDR1 MNHEY, CDR2 SVGAGI. Trimming cost V 4 bases and J 8 bases, with 11 bases left between them. For the CDR3, the DNA is TGTGCCAGCAGTTCCAATGTCCGCGGCTACACCTTC. It yields the protein CASSSNVRGYTF.

Written as DNA, the CDR3 is TGTGCCAGCAGTCTACGGGCTTTTAGCACAGATACGCAGTATTTT. It is translated as CASSLRAFSTDTQYF. The V gene is TRBV6-5, the J gene TRBJ2-3; D is unresolved. The CDR3 runs to 15 residues. CDR1 and CDR2 from the germline V gene are MNHEY and SVGAGI. The V and J ends lost 5 bases and 0 bases respectively, with 12 bases between them.

This chain joins TRBV7-6 and TRBJ2-3; D is possibly TRBD2 (7 bases). Germline V gives CDR1 SGHVS, CDR2 FNYEAQ. This CDR3 is built from 16 residues. V dropped 5 bases and J dropped 4 bases, with 19 bases sitting between them. The CDR3 bases are TGTGCCAGCAGCCCCCAATGGGGGGGGGCCTCAGATACGCAGTATTTT. Residues: CASSPQWGGASDTQYF.

V gene TRBV2 combines with J gene TRBJ2-7, with D possibly being TRBD2 (6 bases). Trimming shortened V by 3 bases and J by 4 bases, and 10 bases separated the two germline ends. This CDR3 region has 13 residues. Looked up from germline, CDR1 is SNHLY and CDR2 is FYNNEI. CDR3 residues: CASSEYGSYEQYF. The CDR3 nucleotides are TGTGCCAGCAGTGAGTACGGGAGTTACGAGCAGTACTTC.